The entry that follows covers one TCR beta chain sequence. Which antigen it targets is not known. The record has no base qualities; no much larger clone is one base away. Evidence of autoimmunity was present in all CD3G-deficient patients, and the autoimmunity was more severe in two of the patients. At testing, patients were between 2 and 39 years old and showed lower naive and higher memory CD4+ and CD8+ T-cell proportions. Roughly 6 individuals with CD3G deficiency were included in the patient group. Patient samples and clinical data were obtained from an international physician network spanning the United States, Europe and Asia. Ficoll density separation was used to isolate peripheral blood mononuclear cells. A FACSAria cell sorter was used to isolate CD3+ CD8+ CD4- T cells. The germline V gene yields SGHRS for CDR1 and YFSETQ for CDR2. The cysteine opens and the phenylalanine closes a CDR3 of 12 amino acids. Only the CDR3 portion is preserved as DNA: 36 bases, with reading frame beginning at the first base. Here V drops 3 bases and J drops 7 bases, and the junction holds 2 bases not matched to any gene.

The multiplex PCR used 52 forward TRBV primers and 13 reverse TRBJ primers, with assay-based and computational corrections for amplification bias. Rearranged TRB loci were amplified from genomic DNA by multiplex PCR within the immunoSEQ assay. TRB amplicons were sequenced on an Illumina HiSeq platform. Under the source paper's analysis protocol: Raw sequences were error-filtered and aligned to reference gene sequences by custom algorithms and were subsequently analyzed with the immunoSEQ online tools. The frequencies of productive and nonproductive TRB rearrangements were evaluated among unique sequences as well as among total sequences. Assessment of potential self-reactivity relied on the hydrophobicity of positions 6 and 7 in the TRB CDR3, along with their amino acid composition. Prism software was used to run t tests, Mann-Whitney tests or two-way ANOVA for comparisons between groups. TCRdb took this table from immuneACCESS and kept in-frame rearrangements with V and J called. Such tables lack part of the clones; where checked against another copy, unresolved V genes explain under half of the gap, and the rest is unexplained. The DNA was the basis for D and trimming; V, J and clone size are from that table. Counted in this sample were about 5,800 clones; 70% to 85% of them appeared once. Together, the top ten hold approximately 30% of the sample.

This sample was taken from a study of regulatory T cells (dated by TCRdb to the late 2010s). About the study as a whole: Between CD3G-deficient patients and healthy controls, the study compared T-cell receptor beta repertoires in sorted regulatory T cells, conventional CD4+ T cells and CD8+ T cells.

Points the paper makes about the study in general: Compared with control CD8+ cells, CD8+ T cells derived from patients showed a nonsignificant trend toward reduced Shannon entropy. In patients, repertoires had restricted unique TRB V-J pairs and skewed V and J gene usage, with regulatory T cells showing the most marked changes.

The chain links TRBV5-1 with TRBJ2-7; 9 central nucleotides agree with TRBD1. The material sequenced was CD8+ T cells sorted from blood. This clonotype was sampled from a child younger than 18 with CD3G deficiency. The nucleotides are TGCGCCAGCAGCTGGACAGGGGAAGAGCAGTACTTC. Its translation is CASSWTGEEQYF.